One and the same sample provided the 16 T cell receptor beta chains below, sequenced in a study of cytomegalovirus exposure and HLA in healthy donors. The PCR made use of 60 Vbeta and 13 Jbeta primers. Clones were sequenced by immunoSEQ multiplex PCR, and TCRdb holds only the in-frame ones, with some missing. The sample yields roughly 140,000 clones, 60% to 85% seen once. What was sequenced was PBMCs. The source of these receptors is a man aged 40-55 years in good health and CMV-seropositive.

The CDR3 DNA reads TGCGCCAGCAGCGGAGGACAGGGCCCTTACAATGAGCAGTTCTTC. It is translated as CASSGGQGPYNEQFF. This chain uses TRBV5-1 with TRBJ2-1; TRBD1 aligns across 8 bases. With 4 bases clipped from V and 4 bases from J, the junction kept 7 bases outside the gene matches. CDR1 and CDR2 from the germline V gene are SGHRS and YFSETQ. The CDR3 length is 15 residues.

The chain is built from TRBV4-1 and TRBJ1-5; D uncertain. The germline V gene has CDR1 MGHRA and CDR2 YSYEKL. Trimming pared 2 bases from V and 0 bases from J, leaving 5 bases between. The CDR3 runs 14 residues. CDR3 region: CASSQIYSNQPQHF. The CDR3 DNA follows: TGCGCCAGCAGCCAAATATATAGCAATCAGCCCCAGCATTTT.

This CDR3 reads CASSLLAGDRNEQFF. The CDR3 nucleotides are TGTGCCAGCAGCCTCCTAGCGGGAGACCGCAATGAGCAGTTCTTC. V gene TRBV14 combines with J gene TRBJ2-1; 10 positions match TRBD2. Trimming cost V 4 bases and J 6 bases; bases outside gene matches: 6. The CDR3 has 15 residues. CDR1 SGHDN and CDR2 FVKESK come from the germline V gene.

The genes are TRBV30 and TRBJ1-4; D not certain. With 2 bases removed from V and 3 bases from J, the gap between germline ends came to 10 bases. Germline V gives CDR1 GTSNPN, CDR2 SVGIG (reference sequence). The CDR3 extends over 14 amino acids. This CDR3 is CAWSPRGPNEKLFF. CDR3 in DNA: TGTGCCTGGAGTCCCCGGGGTCCTAATGAAAAACTGTTTTTT.

V gene TRBV18 combines with J gene TRBJ2-7; 10 nucleotides agree with TRBD1. CDR3 length equals 14 residues. CDR1 is KGHSH and CDR2 is LQKENI in the germline V gene. After removal of 5 bases from V and 3 bases from J, the junction contained 4 bases not matched to a gene. DNA for the CDR3: TGTGCCAGCTCAGCCCGGGACAGGGGCTACGAGCAGTACTTC. Protein sequence: CASSARDRGYEQYF. The full variable domain, its missing parts supplied by reference TRBV18 and TRBJ2-7, is NAGVMQNPRHLVRRRGQEARLRCSPMKGHSHVYWYRQLPEEGLKFMVYLQKENIIDESGMPKERFSAEFPKEGPSILRIQQVVRGDSAAYFCASSARDRGYEQYFGPGTRLTVT.

The chain uses TRBV28 and TRBJ1-5; a weak D match, TRBD1 (6 bases). Germline values: CDR1 MDHEN, CDR2 SYDVKM. The CDR3 has 18 residues. With 4 bases removed from V and 3 bases from J, the gap between germline ends came to 22 bases. The CDR3 is CASSSPPGGGEANQPQHF. In nucleotides, the CDR3 is TGTGCCAGCAGTTCCCCGCCTGGGGGGGGCGAAGCCAATCAGCCCCAGCATTTT.

This clone came up a few times. The V call is TRBV5-6, the J call TRBJ2-1; 10 bases line up with TRBD2. V gave up 4 bases and J gave up 5 bases; unmatched junction bases: 12. Germline loops: CDR1 SGHDT, CDR2 YYEEEE. This CDR3 has 17 amino acids. The CDR3 spells CASSGNLAGGGHNEQFF. As DNA, the CDR3 is TGTGCCAGCAGCGGGAACTTAGCGGGAGGTGGGCACAATGAGCAGTTCTTC.

The V gene is TRBV6-1, the J gene TRBJ2-3; D possibly corresponds to TRBD1 (6 bases). V lost 0 bases, J lost 4 bases, and 14 bases lay in between. The CDR3 length is 16 residues. Looked up from germline, CDR1 is MNHNS and CDR2 is SASEGT. CDR3 bases: TGTGCCAGCAGTGAAGCGCTGACAGGAGGAGCAGATACGCAGTATTTT. Residues: CASSEALTGGADTQYF.

This clone has more than one count but fewer than ten. The chain uses TRBV28 and TRBJ2-5; perhaps TRBD2 as D (6 bases). Germline CDR1 reads MDHEN; CDR2 reads SYDVKM. V was pared by 4 bases and J by 2 bases, with 11 bases between. This CDR3 contains 14 residues. In DNA, the CDR3 is TGTGCCAGCAGTTCCTCGGCGGGGCAAGAGACCCAGTACTTC. Residues: CASSSSAGQETQYF. Variable domain in full (rest from reference TRBV28 and TRBJ2-5): DVKVTQSSRYLVKRTGEKVFLECVQDMDHENMFWYRQDPGLGLRLIYFSYDVKMKEKGDIPEGYSVSREKKERFSLILESASTNQTSMYLCASSSSAGQETQYFGPGTRLLVL.

The genes are TRBV27 and TRBJ2-7; the match to TRBD2 covers 11 bases. With 6 bases clipped from V and 2 bases from J, the junction kept 9 bases outside the gene matches. Germline-derived CDR1 and CDR2 are MNHEY and SMNVEV (reference sequence). The CDR3 is 16 residues long. DNA of the CDR3: TGTGCCAGCAGCCGCTCCGGGACTAGCGGCGCCTACGAGCAGTACTTC. This codes for CASSRSGTSGAYEQYF.

V gene TRBV6-5 combines with J gene TRBJ1-2; 7 bases fit TRBD1. Germline V gene data show CDR1 as MNHEY and CDR2 as SVGAGI. The CDR3 loop spans 15 amino acids. Trimming removed 0 bases from V and 5 bases from J; junction bases left unmatched: 6. DNA of the CDR3: TGTGCCAGCAGTTACTCGAAGGTCAGGGGGTATGGCTACACCTTC. Translated: CASSYSKVRGYGYTF.

The CDR3 here is CASSLAVGPVETQYF. In nucleotides, the CDR3 is TGTGCCAGCAGCTTAGCGGTGGGCCCTGTGGAGACCCAGTACTTC. The gene calls are TRBV7-2 and TRBJ2-5, with D unresolved. The CDR3 contains 15 residues. Germline V gives CDR1 SGHTA, CDR2 FQGNSA. Between the trimmed V and J ends, which lost 0 bases and 5 bases, there was a span of 13 bases.

This clone was seen more than once but under ten times. The chain recombines TRBV5-1 with TRBJ1-2, with D possibly TRBD1 on 5 matching bases. V gave up 5 bases and J gave up 4 bases, with 15 bases separating them. CDR1 SGHRS and CDR2 YFSETQ come from the germline V gene. This CDR3 is 14 amino acids long. Here the CDR3 DNA reads TGCGCCAGCAGGTCGGACGCGGGGGGCTATGGCTACACCTTC. Amino acid sequence: CASRSDAGGYGYTF.

J is TRBJ1-1 and V is TRBV10-3; no firm D call. Trimming shortened V by 0 bases and J by 6 bases, and 8 bases separated the two germline ends. The CDR3 contains 13 residues. Germline loops: CDR1 ENHRY, CDR2 SYGVKD. The CDR3 nucleotides are TGTGCCATCAGTGAGTCAGGAGGGTCTGAAGCTTTCTTT. It is translated as CAISESGGSEAFF.

The CDR3 DNA sequence: TGTGCCTGGAGTGTACTGGGGACAGGGGGAAACACCATATATTTT. Amino acid sequence: CAWSVLGTGGNTIYF. V and J are TRBV30 and TRBJ1-3, with 9 bases lining up with TRBD1. V gave up 0 bases and J gave up 4 bases; unmatched junction bases: 4. Looked up from germline, CDR1 is GTSNPN and CDR2 is SVGIG (reference sequence). CDR3 length: 15 residues.

In its sample, this clone was seen a few times. The rearrangement joins TRBV4-1 to TRBJ1-4; 8 nucleotides agree with TRBD1. The CDR3 loop spans 15 amino acids. After removal of 2 bases from V and 6 bases from J, the junction contained 5 bases not matched to a gene. Germline-derived CDR1 and CDR2 are MGHRA and YSYEKL. CDR3 residues: CASSQMDRADEKLFF. CDR3 DNA: TGCGCCAGCAGCCAAATGGACAGGGCTGATGAAAAACTGTTTTTT.